The entry below describes one T cell receptor (beta chain). This entry belongs to a study of OX40 agonist ivuxolimab in advanced cancers. Germline V lookup: CDR1 MGHRA, CDR2 YSYEKL. CDR3 length: 12 residues. V lost 1 base to trimming and J lost 4 bases, with 4 bases between them. Assay used: immunoSEQ multiplex PCR; TCRdb lists only in-frame clones, some missing. The sample consists of 65,000 to 95,000 clones, 90% to 95% of them appearing once. Here the sequenced sample was CD4+ or CD8+ T cells sorted from blood, taken in a trial of the OX40 agonist ivuxolimab. This receptor was taken from an adult with an advanced solid tumor such as melanoma, head and neck, liver or kidney cancer. This rearrangement joins TRBV4-1 to TRBJ1-2, with unresolved D. This CDR3 reads CASSQGRYGYTF. CDR3 nucleotides: TGCGCCAGCAGCCAAGGCCGCTATGGCTACACCTTC.